This is a list of T cell receptor beta chains from one sample in a study of cytomegalovirus exposure and HLA in healthy donors. TCRdb's table, derived via immunoSEQ multiplex PCR, lists solely in-frame clones and lacks some. This table has around 150,000 clones, 75% to 90% appearing once. Specimen: PBMCs. The source of these receptors is a human donor in good health. CDR3s include the opening cysteine and the closing phenylalanine or tryptophan. D genes are given only for firm matches. Rows may omit the clone size; those that give it use once, few, many or a size class.

j_gene: TRBJ2-3; d_gene: TRBD1; v_gene: TRBV25-1; abundance: NA; CDR3nt: TGTGCCAGCAGTAACAAGGGACAGTTTATCGCAGATACGCAGTATTTT; CDR3aa: CASSNKGQFIADTQYF
j_gene: TRBJ2-6; d_gene: NA; v_gene: TRBV6-5; abundance: NA; CDR3nt: TGTGCCAGCAGTTACAAGGCGGCCTCTGGGGCCAACGTCCTGACTTTC; CDR3aa: CASSYKAASGANVLTF
j_gene: TRBJ2-5; d_gene: TRBD2; v_gene: TRBV5-6; abundance: NA; CDR3nt: TGTGCCAGCAGCCCCTGGGGGACTAGCATAGAGACCCAGTACTTC; CDR3aa: CASSPWGTSIETQYF
j_gene: TRBJ1-1; d_gene: TRBD1; v_gene: TRBV20-1; abundance: NA; CDR3nt: TGCAGTGCCTTTGGACAGGGCCCTTTCTTT; CDR3aa: CSAFGQGPFF
j_gene: TRBJ1-2; d_gene: NA; v_gene: TRBV20-1; abundance: NA; CDR3nt: TGCAGTGCGCGCCTGGACAGCGGCTACACCTTC; CDR3aa: CSARLDSGYTF
j_gene: TRBJ2-3; d_gene: TRBD2; v_gene: TRBV4-1; abundance: NA; CDR3nt: TGCGCCAGCACCGGAGCGGGGACTAGCACAGATACGCAGTATTTT; CDR3aa: CASTGAGTSTDTQYF
j_gene: TRBJ1-1; d_gene: NA; v_gene: TRBV6-5; abundance: NA; CDR3nt: TGTGCCAGCAGTACTCGTATTGCCCCGAACACTGAAGCTTTCTTT; CDR3aa: CASSTRIAPNTEAFF
j_gene: TRBJ2-7; d_gene: TRBD2; v_gene: TRBV7-9; abundance: NA; CDR3nt: TGTGCCAGCAGCTCGACTAGCGATGCCTACGAGCAGTACTTC; CDR3aa: CASSSTSDAYEQYF
j_gene: TRBJ1-2; d_gene: TRBD1; v_gene: TRBV6-1; abundance: NA; CDR3nt: TGTGCCAGCAGTGGTACAGGGGTAGGTGGCTACACCTTC; CDR3aa: CASSGTGVGGYTF
j_gene: TRBJ2-7; d_gene: TRBD1; v_gene: TRBV6-6; abundance: NA; CDR3nt: TGTGCCAGCAGCTCCCGGGACAGGGTCTACGAGCAGTACTTC; CDR3aa: CASSSRDRVYEQYF
j_gene: TRBJ2-5; d_gene: NA; v_gene: TRBV7-2; abundance: NA; CDR3nt: TGTGCCAGCAGCCCGAGGATAAGGGAGACCCAGTACTTC; CDR3aa: CASSPRIRETQYF
j_gene: TRBJ1-6; d_gene: TRBD1; v_gene: TRBV19; abundance: NA; CDR3nt: TGTGCCAGTAGTTCCGGGACAGCAAATTCACCCCTCCACTTT; CDR3aa: CASSSGTANSPLHF
j_gene: TRBJ2-5; d_gene: TRBD2; v_gene: TRBV5-1; abundance: few; CDR3nt: TGCGCCAGCAGCACTCCTAGCGGGGCGTGGTCAGAGACCCAGTACTTC; CDR3aa: CASSTPSGAWSETQYF
j_gene: TRBJ2-3; d_gene: NA; v_gene: TRBV4-1; abundance: NA; CDR3nt: TGCGCCAGCAGCGATAACCGGGGGGATACGCAGTATTTT; CDR3aa: CASSDNRGDTQYF
j_gene: TRBJ1-3; d_gene: TRBD1; v_gene: TRBV2; abundance: NA; CDR3nt: TGTGCCAGCAGTGGAGGGGGCGCGCCTGGAAACACCATATATTTT; CDR3aa: CASSGGGAPGNTIYF
j_gene: TRBJ1-4; d_gene: NA; v_gene: TRBV7-2; abundance: NA; CDR3nt: TGTGCCAGCAGCCCGGAGGGGTCCCCCAAAAAACTGTTTTTT; CDR3aa: CASSPEGSPKKLFF
j_gene: TRBJ1-1; d_gene: TRBD1; v_gene: TRBV6-1; abundance: NA; CDR3nt: TGTGCCAGCAGGGAGGAGGGGGCGAACACTGAAGCTTTCTTT; CDR3aa: CASREEGANTEAFF
j_gene: TRBJ1-3; d_gene: NA; v_gene: TRBV4-3; abundance: NA; CDR3nt: TGCGCCAGCAGCCAAGATCTGACAGCCACAAGGACCATATATTTT; CDR3aa: CASSQDLTATRTIYF
j_gene: TRBJ2-2; d_gene: TRBD1; v_gene: TRBV19; abundance: NA; CDR3nt: TGTGCCAGTAGTATTCAGTTTTCCTGGGGACAGCGCACCGGGGAGCTGTTTTTT; CDR3aa: CASSIQFSWGQRTGELFF
j_gene: TRBJ2-7; d_gene: TRBD2; v_gene: TRBV9; abundance: NA; CDR3nt: TGTGCCAGCAGCGAGCGGGGTAGCTCCTACGAGCAGTACTTC; CDR3aa: CASSERGSSYEQYF
j_gene: TRBJ2-1; d_gene: TRBD1; v_gene: TRBV6-5; abundance: NA; CDR3nt: TGTGCCAGCAGACTGACAGGGGGCCTAGACAATGAGCAGTTCTTC; CDR3aa: CASRLTGGLDNEQFF
j_gene: TRBJ1-1; d_gene: NA; v_gene: TRBV15; abundance: NA; CDR3nt: TGTGCCACCAGCAGACAGGAGAACACTGAAGCTTTCTTT; CDR3aa: CATSRQENTEAFF
j_gene: TRBJ1-1; d_gene: NA; v_gene: TRBV9; abundance: once; CDR3nt: TGTGCCAGCAGCGTAGAAGAGGGTCAGAACACTGAAGCTTTCTTT; CDR3aa: CASSVEEGQNTEAFF